Following are 32 T cell receptor beta chains from one sample sequenced in a study of cytotoxic CD8 clonotypes in ibrutinib-treated CLL. Sequenced by immunoSEQ multiplex PCR; TCRdb stores in-frame clones only, minus some. The profile covers roughly 250,000 clones, with 60% to 75% appearing a single time and 15% taken by the ten largest. The specimen was PBMCs, collected after 24 months of ibrutinib treatment. Receptors originate from a human donor with chronic lymphocytic leukemia.

The chain recombines TRBV7-8 with TRBJ1-5; tentative D call: TRBD1 (5 bases). This CDR3 spans 16 amino acids. Germline V lookup: CDR1 SGHVS, CDR2 FQNEAQ. V lost 5 bases and J 6 bases, leaving 20 bases between the germline ends. CDR3 protein: CASSLGSGGQGQPQHF. DNA of the CDR3: TGTGCCAGCAGCCTCGGGTCGGGAGGGCAGGGTCAGCCCCAGCATTTT.

In its sample, this clone was seen a few times. The rearrangement uses TRBV11-3 and TRBJ2-1; D possibly uses TRBD1 or TRBD2 (5 bases each). V was shortened by 0 bases and J by 2 bases, with 14 bases between the two germline ends. The CDR3 loop spans 17 amino acids. The germline gives CDR1 SGHNT, CDR2 YENEEA. CDR3 nucleotide sequence: TGTGCCAGCAGCTTAGATGGGGGAGAGCCCCCCTACAATGAGCAGTTCTTC. This codes for CASSLDGGEPPYNEQFF.

The rearrangement joins TRBV28 to TRBJ1-1; possibly TRBD1 for D (5 bases). Germline V gene sequence: CDR1 MDHEN, CDR2 SYDVKM. The CDR3 consists of 11 residues. V was cut by 8 bases and J by 9 bases, with 13 bases left in between. The CDR3 protein is CASDGQGQAFF. The CDR3 DNA sequence: TGTGCCAGCGACGGCCAGGGACAAGCTTTCTTT.

This clone has a single count. V is TRBV28 and J is TRBJ1-5, with D hard to call. Germline V gives CDR1 MDHEN, CDR2 SYDVKM. V lost 2 bases to trimming and J lost 0 bases, with 2 bases between them. The CDR3 runs to 13 residues. CDR3 DNA sequence: TGTGCCAGCAGTTTAGATAGCAATCAGCCCCAGCATTTT. Translation gives CASSLDSNQPQHF. Full variable domain (outside the CDR3, taken from reference TRBV28 and TRBJ1-5): DVKVTQSSRYLVKRTGEKVFLECVQDMDHENMFWYRQDPGLGLRLIYFSYDVKMKEKGDIPEGYSVSREKKERFSLILESASTNQTSMYLCASSLDSNQPQHFGDGTRLSIL.

The chain joins TRBV6-5 to TRBJ1-2; D is unclear. With 6 bases removed from V and 2 bases from J, the gap between germline ends came to 13 bases. This CDR3 spans 14 amino acids. Germline V gene lookup returns CDR1 MNHEY and CDR2 SVGAGI. CDR3 protein: CASRPATSNYGYTF. Written as DNA, the CDR3 is TGTGCCAGCAGACCAGCGACAAGCAACTATGGCTACACCTTC.

The V and J genes are TRBV19 and TRBJ2-1; D might be TRBD2 (5 bases). The CDR3 has 16 residues. From germline, CDR1 is LNHDA and CDR2 SQIVND (reference sequence). Trimming took off 3 bases at V and 3 bases at J, with 15 bases between the two ends. The CDR3 DNA follows: TGTGCCAGTAGTATTTTAACTAGAGGTCGCTACAATGAGCAGTTCTTC. Its protein is CASSILTRGRYNEQFF.

The CDR3 nucleotides read TGTGCCAGCAGTTACTCGGACCCTTCGGGGGAGCTGTTTTTT. Amino acid sequence: CASSYSDPSGELFF. The V call is TRBV6-5, the J call TRBJ2-2, with D unclear. With 0 bases removed from V and 8 bases from J, the gap between germline ends came to 10 bases. Germline CDR1 and CDR2: MNHEY and SVGAGI. The CDR3 runs to 14 residues.

This sequence joins TRBV5-1 and TRBJ2-1, with 7 bases matching TRBD2. Germline V gene lookup returns CDR1 SGHRS and CDR2 YFSETQ. There are 16 residues in the CDR3. The V gene end was trimmed by 0 bases and the J gene end by 2 bases; junction bases not matched to a gene: 5. CDR3: CASSLVRSGAYNEQFF. In DNA form, the CDR3 reads TGCGCCAGCAGCTTGGTTCGGAGCGGGGCCTACAATGAGCAGTTCTTC. The whole variable domain, remainder taken from reference TRBV5-1 and TRBJ2-1, is KAGVTQTPRYLIKTRGQQVTLSCSPISGHRSVSWYQQTPGQGLQFLFEYFSETQRNKGNFPGRFSGRQFSNSRSEMNVSTLELGDSALYLCASSLVRSGAYNEQFFGPGTRLTVL.

The chain has TRBV29-1 and TRBJ2-5; TRBD2 might be the D (6 bases). CDR3 length: 16 amino acids. CDR1 is SQVTM and CDR2 is ANQGSEA in the germline V gene. Deletions cut 1 base from V and 1 base from J, with 16 bases between. The CDR3 region has the DNA TGCAGCGTTGAAGGGATAGCGGCAAAAGGCCAAGAGACCCAGTACTTC. Translation: CSVEGIAAKGQETQYF.

This clone has only a few counts. The chain is built from TRBV2 and TRBJ2-1; 8 bases match TRBD1. V shed 4 bases and J 8 bases; nucleotides not matched to a gene: 7. CDR1 is SNHLY and CDR2 is FYNNEI in the germline V gene. This CDR3 has 14 residues. Written as DNA, the CDR3 is TGTGCCAGCAGTGCCTCGGGACAGGTCGATGAGCAGTTCTTC. This encodes CASSASGQVDEQFF.

CDR3 sequence (DNA): TGCGCCAGCAGCTTGGGTCAAACCCTCTCCTACAATGAGCAGTTCTTC. This translates into CASSLGQTLSYNEQFF. The chain is built from TRBV5-1 and TRBJ2-1; D is ambiguous. V lost 0 bases to trimming and J lost 0 bases, with 10 bases between them. CDR3 length: 16 amino acids. CDR1 is SGHRS, CDR2 YFSETQ, per germline.

This chain joins TRBV11-3 and TRBJ1-2, with D unclear. Looked up from germline, CDR1 is SGHNT and CDR2 is YENEEA. V lost 5 bases and J lost 5, with 9 bases in between. This CDR3 comprises 12 residues. The CDR3 sequence: CASSDGSYGYTF. The CDR3 DNA reads as TGTGCCAGCAGCGACGGCTCTTATGGCTACACCTTC.

The CDR3 is CASSKTGGYMNTEAFF. The CDR3 DNA reads as TGTGCCAGCAGCAAGACAGGGGGCTATATGAACACTGAAGCTTTCTTT. This chain links TRBV7-9 with TRBJ1-1; 10 positions agree with TRBD1. The germline V gene encodes CDR1 SEHNR and CDR2 FQNEAQ (reference sequence). This CDR3 has 16 amino acids. With 5 bases clipped from V and 0 bases from J, the junction kept 6 bases outside the gene matches.

The chain employs TRBV18 and TRBJ2-7, with D possibly TRBD1 on 5 matching bases. Germline V gene data show CDR1 as KGHSH and CDR2 as LQKENI. The ends were cut back, 3 bases at V and 4 bases at J, with 10 bases in the middle. The CDR3 length is 13 residues. The DNA of the CDR3 is TGTGCCAGCTCACCGCAGGGTTTGTACGAGCAGTACTTC. Translated: CASSPQGLYEQYF.

The J gene is TRBJ2-3, the V gene TRBV18; TRBD1 matches 9 bases. The junction had 3 bases not matched to a gene; V was cut back by 1 base and J by 4 bases. The CDR3 is 15 residues long. The germline gives CDR1 KGHSH, CDR2 LQKENI. The CDR3 DNA reads TGTGCCAGCTCACCACAACAGGGGGCGTCAGATACGCAGTATTTT. Translation gives CASSPQQGASDTQYF.

The chain is built from TRBV29-1 and TRBJ2-1; 8 positions agree with TRBD2. The CDR3 is 13 amino acids. V trimming: 7 bases; J trimming: 8 bases; junction bases outside the gene matches: 10. CDR1 and CDR2 (germline): SQVTM, ANQGSEA. DNA of the CDR3: TGCAGCGCCCCGGGACTAGAGTTCGATGAGCAGTTCTTC. Translating gives CSAPGLEFDEQFF.

The CDR3, as DNA: TGTGCCAGCAGCCCAGGACCTGAAGCTTTCTTT. Residues: CASSPGPEAFF. This chain joins TRBV7-9 and TRBJ1-1; D gene ambiguous. Germline V gene lookup returns CDR1 SEHNR and CDR2 FQNEAQ (reference sequence). CDR3 size: 11 residues. With 5 bases removed from V and 6 bases from J, the gap between germline ends came to 7 bases.

This chain joins TRBV5-1 and TRBJ2-5; possibly TRBD1 or TRBD2 for D (5 bases each). Germline V gene data show CDR1 as SGHRS and CDR2 as YFSETQ. V dropped 2 bases and J dropped 2 bases, with 13 bases sitting between them. The CDR3 is 15 amino acids. The CDR3 DNA sequence: TGCGCCAGCAGCTTACAGTCGAGGGGTCAAGAGACCCAGTACTTC. This gives the protein CASSLQSRGQETQYF.

The chain recombines TRBV11-1 with TRBJ2-3, with 8 bases identical to TRBD1. The CDR3 extends over 16 amino acids. Germline CDR1 SGHAT, CDR2 FQDESV (reference sequence). Trimming cost V 5 bases and J 2 bases; bases outside gene matches: 9. CDR3 DNA: TGTGCCAGCAGCCCAGGACAGGGCCTAACCACAGATACGCAGTATTTT. It codes for CASSPGQGLTTDTQYF.

The chain recombines TRBV5-1 with TRBJ2-2; no definite D call. The germline CDR1 and CDR2 sequences are SGHRS and YFSETQ. V was shortened by 0 bases and J by 7 bases, with 10 bases between the two germline ends. CDR3 length: 14 residues. The CDR3 nucleotides are TGCGCCAGCAGCTTGGTGATGAGGCACGGGGAGCTGTTTTTT. The encoded protein is CASSLVMRHGELFF.

This chain connects TRBV4-1 to TRBJ2-1; TRBD2 aligns across 14 bases. With V trimmed by 4 bases and J by 6 bases, 5 bases remained unmatched. The V gene's germline CDR1 is MGHRA and CDR2 YSYEKL. CDR3 length equals 16 residues. CDR3 nucleotide sequence: TGCGCCAGCAGCCCCGGGGGACTAGCGGGAGTCAATGAGCAGTTCTTC. It is translated as CASSPGGLAGVNEQFF.

V and J are TRBV5-1 and TRBJ2-7; a weak D match, TRBD1 (5 bases). Germline assignment: CDR1 SGHRS and CDR2 YFSETQ. The CDR3 consists of 15 residues. V lost 0 bases and J 0 bases, leaving 10 bases between the germline ends. CDR3 region: CASSLVGRVSYEQYF. In DNA form, the CDR3 reads TGCGCCAGCAGCTTGGTCGGCAGGGTCTCCTACGAGCAGTACTTC.

The chain links TRBV6-5 to TRBJ2-5, with no clear D. V lost 0 bases and J lost 5, with 10 bases in between. The CDR3 sequence is 14 residues long. Germline assignment: CDR1 MNHEY and CDR2 SVGAGI. The CDR3 here is CASSYSPQPETQYF. DNA for the CDR3: TGTGCCAGCAGTTACTCGCCGCAGCCGGAGACCCAGTACTTC.

This clone has just one count. The junction departs from germline at one end; a sequencing error may be responsible. The J gene is TRBJ2-2, the V gene TRBV7-7; a weak D match, TRBD2 (5 bases). Germline CDR1 reads SSHAT; CDR2 reads FNYEAQ (reference sequence). This CDR3 region has 15 residues. CDR3 sequence: CASSLAPGDTGELFF. The CDR3 DNA is TGTGCTAGCAGCTTAGCGCCCGGAGACACCGGGGAGCTGTTTTTT.

V gene TRBV14 combines with J gene TRBJ2-7; no definite D call. With 3 bases removed from V and 2 bases from J, the gap between germline ends came to 8 bases. The germline V gene encodes CDR1 SGHDN and CDR2 FVKESK. This CDR3 is built from 13 residues. CDR3 region: CASSHGGPYEQYF. The CDR3 bases are TGTGCCAGCAGCCACGGTGGACCCTACGAGCAGTACTTC.

The genes are TRBV5-1 and TRBJ2-5; D remains unclear. V was shortened by 1 base and J by 4 bases, with 11 bases between the two germline ends. The CDR3 is 14 residues long. Germline values: CDR1 SGHRS, CDR2 YFSETQ. The CDR3 sequence is CASSLRLSGETQYF. Written as DNA, the CDR3 is TGCGCCAGCAGCTTGCGGTTATCAGGAGAGACCCAGTACTTC. The full variable domain, in which reference TRBV5-1 and TRBJ2-5 provide the parts outside the CDR3, is KAGVTQTPRYLIKTRGQQVTLSCSPISGHRSVSWYQQTPGQGLQFLFEYFSETQRNKGNFPGRFSGRQFSNSRSEMNVSTLELGDSALYLCASSLRLSGETQYFGPGTRLLVL.

On this clone itself: This specimen includes other DNA sequences encoding the same CDR3. The chain couples TRBV7-2 to TRBJ2-2, with unresolved D. The V gene's germline CDR1 is SGHTA and CDR2 FQGNSA. The CDR3 loop spans 14 amino acids. The ends were cut back, 3 bases at V and 2 bases at J, with 7 bases in the middle. The CDR3 DNA reads TGTGCCAGCAGCTTGGTCAGAAACACCGGGGAGCTGTTTTTT. Translated: CASSLVRNTGELFF.

The chain's CDR3 is CAWRGQNNQPQHF. Written as DNA, the CDR3 is TGTGCCTGGAGAGGACAGAACAATCAGCCCCAGCATTTT. The chain carries TRBV30 and TRBJ1-5; perhaps TRBD1 as D (6 bases). Germline values: CDR1 GTSNPN, CDR2 SVGIG (reference sequence). The CDR3 has 13 amino acids. V was clipped by 3 bases and J by 3 bases, with 9 bases between them.

A single count supports this clone. The V and J genes are TRBV25-1 and TRBJ1-2; tentative D call: TRBD1 (6 bases). With 0 bases removed from V and 0 bases from J, the gap between germline ends came to 17 bases. This CDR3 is built from 18 residues. Looked up from germline, CDR1 is MGHDK and CDR2 is SYGVNS. The CDR3 region has the DNA TGTGCCAGCAGTGAATATAACACAGGGTTGGAATCTAACTATGGCTACACCTTC. As protein: CASSEYNTGLESNYGYTF.

This clone has just one count. The rearrangement uses TRBV5-1 and TRBJ2-3, with 10 bases fitting TRBD2. The length of the CDR3 is 16 residues. Germline loops: CDR1 SGHRS, CDR2 YFSETQ. V was clipped by 0 bases and J by 5 bases; unmatched bases: 6. CDR3 amino acids: CASSLAELAGGDTQYF. The CDR3 nucleotides are TGCGCCAGCAGCTTGGCCGAATTAGCGGGAGGAGATACGCAGTATTTT. Using reference TRBV5-1 and TRBJ2-3 for the parts outside the CDR3, the full variable domain is KAGVTQTPRYLIKTRGQQVTLSCSPISGHRSVSWYQQTPGQGLQFLFEYFSETQRNKGNFPGRFSGRQFSNSRSEMNVSTLELGDSALYLCASSLAELAGGDTQYFGPGTRLTVL.

Regarding this clone: At one boundary the junction diverges from the germline segment, which might be a read error. The J gene is TRBJ2-3, the V gene TRBV7-7, with D uncertain. Per germline, CDR1 SSHAT and CDR2 FNYEAQ (reference sequence). The CDR3 totals 13 residues. The CDR3 sequence is CASSETGTDTQYF. In DNA, the CDR3 is TGTGCTAGCAGCGAAACAGGCACAGATACGCAGTATTTT.

This clone was found a few times. The chain links TRBV7-3 to TRBJ2-1, with 13 bases aligning to TRBD2. Germline V lookup: CDR1 SGHTA, CDR2 FQGTGA. This CDR3 is 13 amino acids long. J lost 6 bases, V lost 11 bases, and 4 bases had no gene match. The CDR3 loop reads CASGLAGVNEQFF. The CDR3 nucleotides are TGTGCCTCAGGACTAGCGGGAGTCAATGAGCAGTTCTTC.